This TCR beta chain was observed in a study of cytomegalovirus exposure and HLA in healthy donors. Findings of the study overall: Sequencing had likely introduced a cluster of highly shared sequence variants as an artifact.

In regard to this clone: Its cognate antigen is unknown.

PCR primers comprised 60 Vbeta and 13 Jbeta primers. Repertoires were generated with immunoSEQ multiplex PCR, while TCRdb's copy carries only in-frame clones and drops some. The sample shows 130,000 to 150,000 clones, around 75% of them seen only once. This CDR3 contains 14 residues. The V gene's germline CDR1 is SGHTA and CDR2 FQGNSA. Trimming shortened V by 5 bases and J by 1 base, and 9 bases separated the two germline ends. This chain joins TRBV7-2 and TRBJ1-5; D not resolved. This clonotype was sampled from a woman aged 18-29 years in good health and CMV-seronegative. The specimen was PBMCs. CDR3 DNA: TGTGCCAGCAGCCCCCACACGAGCAATCAGCCCCAGCATTTT. Amino acid sequence: CASSPHTSNQPQHF. The full variable domain, with the rest looked up from reference TRBV7-2 and TRBJ1-5, is GAGVSQSPSNKVTEKGKDVELRCDPISGHTALYWYRQSLGQGLEFLIYFQGNSAPDKSGLPSDRFSAERTGGSVSTLTIQRTQQEDSAVYLCASSPHTSNQPQHFGDGTRLSIL.